The 6 T cell receptor beta chains listed next were all sequenced from one sample in a study of blood T cell repertoires in COVID-19. TCRdb keeps only in-frame clones here, not all; method: immunoSEQ multiplex PCR. The sample shows roughly 60,000 clones, 65% to 85% of them seen only once. Material for sequencing was peripheral blood. These receptors came from a human donor in a cohort sampled during active COVID-19.

This chain joins TRBV14 and TRBJ1-6; 7 bases agree with TRBD1. The CDR3 extends over 17 amino acids. Trimming cost V 9 bases and J 9 bases; bases outside gene matches: 20. Germline V gene sequence: CDR1 SGHDN, CDR2 FVKESK. The CDR3 nucleotides read TGTGCCAGTTCCCGGGACAGACGAAATCTGGGGGGTTCACCCCTCCACTTT. It specifies CASSRDRRNLGGSPLHF.

The rearrangement links TRBV28 to TRBJ2-3, with D possibly being TRBD1 (5 bases). This CDR3 comprises 15 residues. V was cut by 6 bases and J by 2 bases, with 15 bases left in between. The V gene's germline CDR1 is MDHEN and CDR2 SYDVKM. Written as DNA, the CDR3 is TGTGCCAGCAGCCTACAGGCAACCTACACAGATACGCAGTATTTT. Translation: CASSLQATYTDTQYF.

The chain joins TRBV11-1 to TRBJ2-7; 8 nucleotides align to TRBD1. Germline V gene lookup returns CDR1 SGHAT and CDR2 FQDESV (reference sequence). The CDR3 length is 15 residues. V lost 4 bases to trimming and J lost 8 bases; unmatched junction nucleotides: 13. The CDR3 protein is CASSSEGQAVGKQYF. Here the CDR3 DNA reads TGTGCCAGCAGCTCAGAGGGACAGGCCGTAGGTAAGCAGTACTTC. Combining the CDR3 with reference TRBV11-1 and TRBJ2-7 gives the whole variable domain EAEVAQSPRYKITEKSQAVAFWCDPISGHATLYWYRQILGQGPELLVQFQDESVVDDSQLPKDRFSAERLKGVDSTLKIQPAELGDSAMYLCASSSEGQAVGKQYFGPGTRLTVT.

The rearrangement joins TRBV6-5 to TRBJ1-5; D perhaps matches TRBD1 (6 bases). The CDR3 totals 15 residues. Germline loops: CDR1 MNHEY, CDR2 SVGAGI. Trimming shortened V by 6 bases and J by 6 bases, and 18 bases separated the two germline ends. The CDR3 DNA follows: TGTGCCAGCAGACCCTCTCAGGGGAGTGTTCAGCCCCAGCATTTT. Translating it yields CASRPSQGSVQPQHF.

About this clone: One end of the junction fails to match germline, which may point to a read error. The V gene is TRBV11-3, the J gene TRBJ2-7, with 9 bases fitting TRBD1. The length of the CDR3 is 14 residues. CDR1 is SGHNT, CDR2 YENEEA, per germline. The CDR3 is CASSSNSRDRVLRF. The CDR3 nucleotides are TGTGCCAGCAGCTCAAATTCCCGGGACAGGGTGTTACGATTC. Full variable domain (rest looked up from reference TRBV11-3 and TRBJ2-7): EAGVVQSPRYKIIEKKQPVAFWCNPISGHNTLYWYLQNLGQGPELLIRYENEEAVDDSQLPKDRFSAERLKGVDSTLKIQPAELGDSAVYLCASSSNSRDRVLRFGPGTRLTVT.

This clone was counted at least ten times. The gene calls are TRBV5-1 and TRBJ2-7, with unresolved D. In germline, CDR1 is SGHRS, CDR2 YFSETQ. Trimming removed 0 bases at V and 7 bases at J, with 14 bases between. The CDR3 is 14 residues long. The CDR3 sequence is CASSLEANVEEQYF. CDR3 DNA: TGCGCCAGCAGCTTGGAAGCCAACGTGGAGGAGCAGTACTTC.